These 2 T cell receptor beta chains came from one sample sequenced in a study of T cells in Graves' hyperthyroidism and ophthalmopathy. What was amplified from RNA transcripts were TCR beta CDR3 regions. HTBI primers drove first-round RT-PCR of the TCR CDR3. TCRdb analysed the multiplex PCR reads with MiXCR anew, one entry per CDR3 protein. This table holds roughly 400,000 distinct CDR3 sequences, around 15% found once. Source material: blood. Source of these receptors: a man in his forties or fifties with Graves' ophthalmopathy.

This clonotype has only a few counts. This chain uses TRBV27 with TRBJ2-5; 9 bases agree with TRBD1. From germline, CDR1 is MNHEY and CDR2 SMNVEV (reference sequence). The CDR3 sequence is 15 residues long. V was clipped by 5 bases and J by 5 bases; unmatched bases: 9. CDR3 DNA: TGTGCCAGCAGTCCCGGGACAGGGTTCCGTGAGACCCAGTACTTC. It encodes CASSPGTGFRETQYF.

To note about this clonotype: Being one base from a much bigger clone, this may be a read error. The chain is built from TRBV6-5 and TRBJ1-1, with D maybe TRBD1 (5 bases). Trimming took off 0 bases at V and 6 bases at J, with 23 bases between the two ends. The CDR3 has 18 amino acids. CDR1 and CDR2 (germline): MNHEY, SVGAGI. The CDR3 DNA is TGTGCCAGCAGTTACTCGATAGGGCGCGGGGCAGGGATCCCTGAAGCTTTCTTT. Protein sequence: CASSYSIGRGAGIPEAFF.